The present T cell receptor beta chain was sequenced within a study of sequential checkpoint blockade in melanoma. Looking at the study overall: Both treatment sequences were followed by maintenance nivolumab.

Libraries were prepared by immunoSEQ multiplex PCR; TCRdb keeps only in-frame clonotypes and omits some of them. Of roughly 20,000 clones listed, roughly four fifths are singletons. With 8 bases removed from V and 2 bases from J, the gap between germline ends came to 10 bases. From germline, CDR1 is MNHEY and CDR2 SMNVEV (reference sequence). The CDR3 spans 12 residues. The sample's treatment: randomized to nivolumab then ipilimumab (arm A) or the reverse (arm B). The chain links TRBV27 to TRBJ2-7; maybe TRBD2 (5 bases). The clonotype was recovered from a human donor with melanoma. This sample comprised CD8+ T cells sorted from blood (inferred from file names), obtained from a patient given nivolumab and ipilimumab in sequence. This chain's CDR3 is CASAGNTYEQYF. The CDR3 DNA sequence: TGTGCCAGCGCCGGGAACACCTACGAGCAGTACTTC.